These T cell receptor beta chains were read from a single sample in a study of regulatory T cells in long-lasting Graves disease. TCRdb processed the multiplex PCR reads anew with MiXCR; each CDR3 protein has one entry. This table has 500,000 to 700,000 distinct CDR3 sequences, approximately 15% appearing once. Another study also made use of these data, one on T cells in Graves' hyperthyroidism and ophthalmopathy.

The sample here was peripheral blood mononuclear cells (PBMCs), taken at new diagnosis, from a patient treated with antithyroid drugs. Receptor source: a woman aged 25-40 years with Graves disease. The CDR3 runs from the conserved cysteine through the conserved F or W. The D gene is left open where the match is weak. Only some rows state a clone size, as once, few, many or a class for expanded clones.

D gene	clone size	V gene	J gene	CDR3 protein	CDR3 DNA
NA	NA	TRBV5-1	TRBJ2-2	CASNKFANTGELFF	TGCGCCAGCAACAAGTTCGCGAACACCGGGGAGCTGTTTTTT
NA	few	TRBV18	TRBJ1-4	CASSGRISEKLFF	TGTGCCAGCTCGGGTAGGATTAGTGAAAAACTGTTTTTT
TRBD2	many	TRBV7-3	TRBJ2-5	CASSPAGASGRETQYF	TGTGCCAGCAGCCCGGCAGGGGCTAGCGGGAGAGAGACCCAGTACTTC
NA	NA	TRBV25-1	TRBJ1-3	CASSEFFVKGNSGNTIYF	TGTGCCAGCAGTGAATTTTTTGTCAAGGGGAACTCTGGAAACACCATATATTTT
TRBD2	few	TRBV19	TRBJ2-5	CASSPRQIGTSGSPGKETQYF	TGTGCCAGTAGCCCGAGACAGATTGGGACTAGCGGGAGTCCCGGAAAAGAGACCCAGTACTTC
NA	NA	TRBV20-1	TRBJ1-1	CSQIESHDNTEAFF	TGCAGCCAGATAGAGTCCCATGACAACACTGAAGCTTTCTTT
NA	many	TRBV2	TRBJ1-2	CASSTPSLANYGYTF	TGTGCCAGCAGTACTCCCTCACTAGCTAACTATGGCTACACCTTC
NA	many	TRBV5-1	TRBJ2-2	CASSLEYLNTGELFF	TGCGCCAGCAGCTTGGAGTACCTCAACACCGGGGAGCTGTTTTTT
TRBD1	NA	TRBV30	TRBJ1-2	CAWRPTGTEEASRGYTF	TGTGCCTGGAGACCTACCGGGACAGAGGAGGCTTCAAGGGGCTACACCTTC
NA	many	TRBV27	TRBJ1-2	CASSPHLEGANYGYTF	TGTGCCAGCAGTCCCCATTTAGAGGGAGCTAACTATGGCTACACCTTC
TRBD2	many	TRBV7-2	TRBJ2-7	CASSGGLAGALGYEQYF	TGTGCCAGCAGCGGGGGACTAGCGGGAGCTTTAGGCTACGAGCAGTACTTC
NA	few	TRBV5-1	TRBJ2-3	CASSSQTGTDTQYF	TGCGCCAGCAGCTCACAGACAGGCACAGATACGCAGTATTTT
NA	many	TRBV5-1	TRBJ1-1	CASSLLLDTEAFF	TGCGCCAGCAGCTTATTGCTGGACACTGAAGCTTTCTTT
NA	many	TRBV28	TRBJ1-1	CASNFKSGAFF	TGTGCCAGTAATTTTAAGAGTGGAGCTTTCTTT
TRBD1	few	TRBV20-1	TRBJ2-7	CSARVTGQGYEQYF	TGCAGTGCTAGAGTCACGGGACAGGGGTACGAGCAGTACTTC
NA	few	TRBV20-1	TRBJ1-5	CSARAPITLEPQHF	TGCAGTGCTAGAGCCCCTATCACTCTGGAGCCCCAGCATTTT
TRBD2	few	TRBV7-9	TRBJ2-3	CASSPLAGASTDTQYF	TGTGCCAGCAGCCCCCTAGCGGGAGCTAGCACAGATACGCAGTATTTT
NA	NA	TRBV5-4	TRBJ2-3	CASKSGSRGTDTQYF	TGTGCCAGCAAAAGCGGGTCAAGAGGTACAGATACGCAGTATTTT
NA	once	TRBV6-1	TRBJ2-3	CASSRWRTDTQYF	TGTGCCAGCAGTCGCTGGCGCACAGATACGCAGTATTTT
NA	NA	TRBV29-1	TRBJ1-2	CSGTNGEGYTF	TGCAGCGGTACGAACGGGGAAGGCTACACCTTC
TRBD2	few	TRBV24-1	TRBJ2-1	CATSDLGAGEDEQFF	TGTGCCACCAGTGATCTGGGAGCGGGAGAGGATGAGCAGTTCTTC
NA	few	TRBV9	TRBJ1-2	CASSDVGRAPFSSYTF	TGTGCCAGCAGCGACGTCGGTCGGGCCCCATTCAGCAGCTACACCTTC
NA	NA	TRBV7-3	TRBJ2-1	CASSLVPHGNEQFF	TGTGCCAGCAGCTTGGTCCCTCACGGGAATGAGCAGTTCTTC
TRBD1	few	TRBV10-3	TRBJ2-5	CAISPRTGGQETQYF	TGTGCCATTTCACCCCGGACAGGGGGACAAGAGACCCAGTACTTC
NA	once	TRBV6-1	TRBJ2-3	CASNHGATDTQYF	TGTGCCAGCAATCACGGGGCTACAGATACGCAGTATTTT
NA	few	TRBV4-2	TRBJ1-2	CASSPPSGSLNGYTF	TGTGCCAGCAGCCCTCCAAGTGGGAGCTTGAATGGCTACACCTTC
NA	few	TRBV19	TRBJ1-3	CASSGGLLSGNTIYF	TGTGCCAGTAGTGGGGGACTCCTCTCTGGAAACACCATATATTTT